This TCR beta chain was captured in a study of shared clonotypes between healthy human individuals. General study results and limits: The sharing of 4% to 5.5% of naive CD4 clonotypes was seen across a handful of donors. In general, naive subsets displayed greater estimated richness than memory subsets did. Large depth notwithstanding, sorted-subset sequencing proved incomplete by rarefaction.

Some 30,000 T cell genomes (around 200 ng DNA) went into each sorted-subset replicate. Repertoires were generated with immunoSEQ multiplex PCR, while TCRdb's copy carries only in-frame clones and drops some. The sample contains under 2,000,000 clones, approximately 94% of which appear only once. The CDR3 spans 15 residues. With 4 bases removed from V and 4 bases from J, the gap between germline ends came to 16 bases. Germline lookup yields CDR1 MRHNA and CDR2 SNTAGT. With respect to this clone: The antigen remains unidentified.

CD45RO-negative cells were positively selected for CCR7, leaving out terminally differentiated effector memory CD45RA+ cells. This clonotype was sampled from a man aged 18 to 35 in good health. Sequencing was carried out using naive CD8+ T cells sorted from blood. This chain joins TRBV6-4 and TRBJ2-5; unclear D gene. The CDR3: CASSAPGPLSETQYF. For the CDR3, the DNA is TGTGCCAGCAGTGCGCCCGGCCCTTTATCAGAGACCCAGTACTTC.